The entry below describes one T cell receptor beta chain. Individuals drawn from 20 to 30 US areas were about 18 to 89 years old. The germline gives CDR1 MNHEY, CDR2 SMNVEV (reference sequence). V lost 5 bases, J lost 5 bases, and 12 bases stayed unmatched. The CDR3 length is 17 residues. The method was immunoSEQ multiplex PCR; TCRdb's version includes in-frame clones alone and lacks a portion of them. The table has 300,000 to 350,000 clones, 70% to 90% seen once; the top ten hold more than 2%. The data derive from a study of blood T cell repertoires in COVID-19. Study overall: T cells, B-cell-depleted T cells, or PBMCs provided the cDNA or gDNA that served as material.

The sample taken for sequencing was PBMCs or T cells enriched from blood (not recorded which). The sequence derives from a man aged 30 to 39 who had recovered from COVID-19. This chain uses TRBV27 with TRBJ1-5; 10 bases map to TRBD1. The CDR3 spells CASSRRLTGTGDQPQHF. CDR3 DNA sequence: TGTGCCAGCAGTCGGAGACTCACCGGGACAGGGGATCAGCCCCAGCATTTT.